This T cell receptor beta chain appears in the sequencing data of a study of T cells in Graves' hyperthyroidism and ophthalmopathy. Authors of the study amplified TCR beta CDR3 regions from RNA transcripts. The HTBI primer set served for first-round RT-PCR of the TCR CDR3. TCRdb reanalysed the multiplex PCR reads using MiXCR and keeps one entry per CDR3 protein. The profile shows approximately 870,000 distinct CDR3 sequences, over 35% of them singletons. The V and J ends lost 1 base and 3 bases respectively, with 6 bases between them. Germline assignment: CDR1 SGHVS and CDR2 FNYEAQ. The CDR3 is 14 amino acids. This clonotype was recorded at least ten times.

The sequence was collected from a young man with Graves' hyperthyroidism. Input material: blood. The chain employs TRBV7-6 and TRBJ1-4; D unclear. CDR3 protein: CASSLVPANEKLFF. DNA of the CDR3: TGTGCCAGCAGCTTAGTGCCAGCTAATGAAAAACTGTTTTTT.